These 16 T cell receptor beta chains were sequenced from one sample in a study of OX40 agonist ivuxolimab in advanced cancers. Here immunoSEQ multiplex PCR was the method, and the copy in TCRdb shows in-frame clones only, minus some. The table shows about 48,000 clones, with around nine tenths occurring only once. Material: CD4+ or CD8+ T cells sorted from blood, obtained in a trial of the OX40 agonist ivuxolimab. These receptors came from an adult with an advanced solid tumor such as melanoma, head and neck, liver or kidney cancer.

The chain employs TRBV9 and TRBJ2-7, with 10 bases identical to TRBD2. Germline assignment: CDR1 SGDLS and CDR2 YYNGEE. The V and J ends lost 0 bases and 2 bases, in that order; junction bases with no gene match: 11. CDR3 length: 18 residues. This CDR3 reads CASSVDLRGLAGAYEQYF. CDR3 DNA sequence: TGTGCCAGCAGCGTAGATCTGCGGGGGCTAGCGGGGGCCTACGAGCAGTACTTC.

J is TRBJ2-1 and V is TRBV5-6, with 9 bases that match TRBD2. V lost 2 bases and J lost 9; bases outside the gene matches: 3. The CDR3 consists of 13 residues. The germline V gene encodes CDR1 SGHDT and CDR2 YYEEEE. CDR3 in amino acids: CASSFAGGTEQFF. The CDR3 nucleotides read TGTGCCAGCAGCTTCGCGGGGGGGACTGAGCAGTTCTTC.

This chain links TRBV15 with TRBJ2-5; possibly TRBD2 for D (6 bases). Germline V CDR1 and CDR2: LNHNV, YYDKDF (reference sequence). V shed 8 bases and J shed 4 bases, with 14 bases lying between them. This CDR3 has 13 residues. CDR3 amino acids: CATALYGGETQYF. The CDR3 nucleotides are TGTGCCACCGCCCTGTACGGGGGAGAGACCCAGTACTTC.

The sample holds one count of this clone. V and J are TRBV2 and TRBJ1-4, with TRBD1 matching over 9 bases. The germline V gene encodes CDR1 SNHLY and CDR2 FYNNEI. V was pared by 7 bases and J by 1 base, with 7 bases of the junction left unmatched. CDR3 length: 16 amino acids. This chain's CDR3 is CASKRLGQGTNEKLFF. CDR3 in DNA: TGTGCCAGCAAAAGATTGGGACAGGGAACTAATGAAAAACTGTTTTTT.

This rearrangement joins TRBV6-6 to TRBJ2-7; D not resolved. Germline loops: CDR1 MNHNY, CDR2 SVGAGI (reference sequence). This CDR3 is built from 13 residues. Trimming shortened V by 5 bases and J by 0 bases, and 8 bases separated the two germline ends. The CDR3 here is CASSRTSSYEQYF. The CDR3 DNA reads TGTGCCAGCAGTCGGACGAGCTCCTACGAGCAGTACTTC.

The genes are TRBV30 and TRBJ1-1, with D uncertain. This CDR3 region has 12 residues. Trimming pared 4 bases from V and 4 bases from J, leaving 10 bases between. CDR1 is GTSNPN and CDR2 is SVGIG in the germline V gene (reference sequence). Here the CDR3 reads CAWTNLVTEAFF. Written as DNA, the CDR3 is TGTGCCTGGACGAATTTAGTCACTGAAGCTTTCTTT.

The rearrangement uses TRBV6-4 and TRBJ2-1, with 11 bases lining up with TRBD2. V was clipped by 5 bases and J by 2 bases; unmatched bases: 5. The CDR3 has 16 amino acids. Germline V gene data show CDR1 as MRHNA and CDR2 as SNTAGT. The CDR3 region is CASSLRGLAAYNEQFF. The CDR3, as DNA: TGTGCCAGCAGTTTGAGGGGACTAGCGGCCTACAATGAGCAGTTCTTC.

This chain joins TRBV7-2 and TRBJ1-6, with TRBD1 identical over 12 bases. Germline V lookup: CDR1 SGHTA, CDR2 FQGNSA. CDR3 length: 17 residues. Unmatched junction bases numbered 7, after V lost 0 bases and J lost 10 bases. In DNA form, the CDR3 reads TGTGCCAGCAGCTTAGCTGCCGGGACAGGGGGCGGGTCACCCCTCCACTTT. It codes for CASSLAAGTGGGSPLHF.

This rearrangement joins TRBV28 to TRBJ2-2; 10 nucleotides match TRBD1. The CDR3 loop spans 16 amino acids. V shed 2 bases, J shed 4 bases, and the junction held 4 bases outside the gene matches. Germline assignment: CDR1 MDHEN and CDR2 SYDVKM. The CDR3: CASSLGTGAITGELFF. The CDR3 DNA sequence: TGTGCCAGCAGTTTAGGGACAGGGGCGATCACCGGGGAGCTGTTTTTT.

The J gene is TRBJ1-1, the V gene TRBV5-4; no reliable D call. The ends were cut back, 0 bases at V and 4 bases at J, with 4 bases in the middle. The CDR3 covers 12 residues. In germline, CDR1 is SGHNT, CDR2 YYREEE (reference sequence). The CDR3: CASSLDGTEAFF. The CDR3 nucleotides are TGTGCCAGCAGCTTGGACGGCACTGAAGCTTTCTTT.

The table lists this clone with a few counts. The V gene is TRBV11-2, the J gene TRBJ1-1; D remains unclear. From germline, CDR1 is SGHAT and CDR2 FQNNGV. The CDR3 extends over 15 amino acids. Trimming took 1 base from V and 4 from J, leaving 13 bases between them. CDR3 amino acids: CASSLAKQRSTEAFF. The CDR3 DNA reads TGTGCCAGCAGCTTAGCAAAGCAACGGAGCACTGAAGCTTTCTTT.

This chain connects TRBV29-1 to TRBJ2-1; 13 nucleotides align to TRBD2. V dropped 6 bases and J dropped 5; count of bases not matched to a gene: 10. Looked up from germline, CDR1 is SQVTM and CDR2 is ANQGSEA. The CDR3 has 16 residues. The DNA for the CDR3 is TGCAGCGTCTTAGGGACTAGCGGGGTTCCAGACAATGAGCAGTTCTTC. It codes for CSVLGTSGVPDNEQFF.

The CDR3 protein is CASSQEGQGSYEQYF. CDR3 nucleotide sequence: TGCGCCAGCAGCCAAGAAGGACAGGGGAGCTACGAGCAGTACTTC. The chain is built from TRBV4-1 and TRBJ2-7; 9 bases fit TRBD1. This CDR3 has 15 amino acids. V lost 0 bases, J lost 3 bases, and 3 bases stayed unmatched. Germline CDR1 MGHRA, CDR2 YSYEKL.

J is TRBJ2-7 and V is TRBV30; 8 positions agree with TRBD2. The CDR3 is made up of 13 amino acids. The J segment lost 6 bases and the V segment lost 4 bases, leaving 8 bases of the junction unmatched. CDR1 is GTSNPN and CDR2 is SVGIG in the germline V gene (reference sequence). CDR3 bases: TGTGCCTGGAAGCTCGGGGGGGCCTCCGAGCAGTACTTC. Translating gives CAWKLGGASEQYF.

V and J are TRBV4-3 and TRBJ2-7, with D perhaps matching TRBD2 (5 bases). The V end lost 0 bases, the J end lost 2 bases, and 11 bases lay between the germline ends. The CDR3 has 15 amino acids. The germline CDR1 and CDR2 sequences are LGHNA and YSLEER. CDR3 bases: TGCGCCAGCAGCCAAGATGGGTTCGGGGCCTACGAGCAGTACTTC. Translating gives CASSQDGFGAYEQYF.

The rearrangement uses TRBV13 and TRBJ1-6; perhaps TRBD1 as D (5 bases). The CDR3 has 16 residues. Trimming shortened V by 0 bases and J by 3 bases, and 9 bases separated the two germline ends. From germline, CDR1 is PRHDT and CDR2 FYEKMQ (reference sequence). CDR3 loop: CASSLGQGNYNSPLHF. CDR3 DNA: TGTGCCAGCAGCTTAGGCCAGGGTAACTATAATTCACCCCTCCACTTT. The entire variable domain, with the rest obtained from reference TRBV13 and TRBJ1-6, is as follows: AAGVIQSPRHLIKEKRETATLKCYPIPRHDTVYWYQQGPGQDPQFLISFYEKMQSDKGSIPDRFSAQQFSDYHSELNMSSLELGDSALYFCASSLGQGNYNSPLHFGNGTRLTVT.